What follows are 4 T cell receptor beta chains derived from one specimen sequenced in a study of cytomegalovirus exposure and HLA in healthy donors. In the PCR, 60 Vbeta and 13 Jbeta primers were used. The data were produced by immunoSEQ multiplex PCR, yet TCRdb's version contains in-frame clones alone and is incomplete. The sample spans about 48,000 clones; the ten largest clones claim 2.1%. Sequences were obtained from PBMCs. The receptors were sampled from a woman between 35 and 50 years old in good health and CMV-seronegative.

The chain links TRBV5-1 to TRBJ1-1; weak D call: TRBD1 (5 bases). From germline, CDR1 is SGHRS and CDR2 YFSETQ. V was clipped by 5 bases and J by 1 base, with 12 bases between them. The CDR3 length is 14 residues. The CDR3 region is CASRRRQTNTEAFF. The CDR3 bases are TGCGCCAGCAGACGTCGACAGACGAACACTGAAGCTTTCTTT.

J is TRBJ2-7 and V is TRBV5-1; 9 bases fit TRBD2. The J segment lost 6 bases and the V segment lost 0 bases, leaving 7 bases of the junction unmatched. Looked up from germline, CDR1 is SGHRS and CDR2 is YFSETQ. The length of the CDR3 is 15 residues. The CDR3 DNA reads as TGCGCCAGCAGCTTGGAAGGGACTAGCTTTTCCGAGCAGTACTTC. It translates to CASSLEGTSFSEQYF.

The CDR3 region is CASSIGGGAGTGELFF. The CDR3 DNA is TGTGCCAGTAGTATAGGCGGGGGGGCCGGAACCGGGGAGCTGTTTTTT. The chain uses TRBV19 and TRBJ2-2; 9 bases fit TRBD2. This CDR3 contains 16 residues. The V and J ends lost 1 base and 5 bases, in that order; junction bases with no gene match: 5. Germline CDR1 reads LNHDA; CDR2 reads SQIVND (reference sequence). Using reference TRBV19 and TRBJ2-2 for the parts outside the CDR3, the full variable domain is DGGITQSPKYLFRKEGQNVTLSCEQNLNHDAMYWYRQDPGQGLRLIYYSQIVNDFQKGDIAEGYSVSREKKESFPLTVTSAQKNPTAFYLCASSIGGGAGTGELFFGEGSRLTVL.

V usage is TRBV18 and J usage is TRBJ2-4, with unresolved D. Trimming pared 3 bases from V and 7 bases from J, leaving 10 bases between. The germline gives CDR1 KGHSH, CDR2 LQKENI. The CDR3 has 13 residues. The CDR3 DNA sequence: TGTGCCAGCTCACCCCAGGATAAGAACATTCAGTACTTC. Protein product: CASSPQDKNIQYF.